This T cell receptor (beta chain) was sequenced for a study of cytomegalovirus exposure and HLA in healthy donors. Germline loops: CDR1 SNHLY, CDR2 FYNNEI. The CDR3 has 12 residues. The V and J ends lost 4 bases and 1 base respectively, with 5 bases between them. With 60 Vbeta and 13 Jbeta primers, the PCR was carried out. Measured with immunoSEQ multiplex PCR; TCRdb has only the in-frame clones, and not every one. The repertoire holds 150,000 to 200,000 clones, with about 76% as singletons. The rearrangement uses TRBV2 and TRBJ2-7; no clear D gene. What was sequenced was PBMCs. This clonotype was obtained from a female donor in good health and CMV-seronegative. CDR3 coding DNA: TGTGCCAGCAGTGGCGAATCCTACGAGCAGTACTTC. Its protein product is CASSGESYEQYF.